The 20 T cell receptor beta chains given below trace back to one sample, sequenced in a study of T cells after yellow fever vaccination. Each CDR3 protein is one row after TCRdb ran MiXCR on the 5' RACE reads. The data hold some 220,000 distinct CDR3 sequences, with roughly 3% observed a single time. The input for sequencing was CD4+ T cells sorted from PBMCs, taken 10 days after the yellow fever booster vaccination. The receptors come from a man between 18 and 35 years old who received the YFV17D yellow fever vaccine.

The sample holds many counts of this clonotype. The V call is TRBV7-2, the J call TRBJ2-5; either TRBD1 or TRBD2 may supply D (5 bases each). CDR1 is SGHTA and CDR2 is FQGNSA in the germline V gene. This CDR3 has 13 residues. With 6 bases removed from V and 4 bases from J, the gap between germline ends came to 12 bases. In DNA, the CDR3 is TGTGCCAGCAGACCCGGGACCACAGAGACCCAGTACTTC. It codes for CASRPGTTETQYF.

The chain recombines TRBV12-3 or TRBV12-4 with TRBJ1-5; a weak D match, TRBD1 (5 bases). This CDR3 is 14 amino acids long. The ends were cut back, 6 bases at V and 3 bases at J, with 12 bases in the middle. CDR3 nucleotides: TGTGCCAGCAGGGGGGGGAGTGACAATCAGCCCCAGCATTTT. It yields the protein CASRGGSDNQPQHF.

This clonotype was observed at least ten times. The CDR3 DNA reads TGTGCCAGCTGGAACTCCAGGGGCCGGGGTGAGCAGTTCTTC. It yields the protein CASWNSRGRGEQFF. V gene TRBV12-3 or TRBV12-4 combines with J gene TRBJ2-1; tentatively, D is TRBD1 (6 bases). CDR3 length equals 14 residues. The V gene lost 8 bases and the J gene lost 9 bases, with 20 bases spanning the gap.

The sample holds a few counts of this clonotype. This chain links TRBV14 with TRBJ1-1; D is uncertain. Germline V gives CDR1 SGHDN, CDR2 FVKESK. Between the trimmed V and J ends, which lost 0 bases and 6 bases, there was a span of 8 bases. The CDR3 runs 13 residues. CDR3 region: CASSQEGGSEAFF. The CDR3 DNA follows: TGTGCCAGCAGCCAAGAGGGAGGGTCTGAAGCTTTCTTT.

This clonotype was seen at least ten times. The CDR3 spells CASVPGQGTGANVLTF. The DNA of the CDR3 is TGTGCTTCAGTCCCGGGACAGGGAACCGGGGCCAACGTCCTGACTTTC. V gene TRBV10-3 combines with J gene TRBJ2-6, with 9 bases that match TRBD1. The germline CDR1 and CDR2 sequences are ENHRY and SYGVKD. This CDR3 region has 16 residues.

This clonotype has just a few counts. The CDR3 protein is CASGPGTPRDTQYF. The CDR3 DNA follows: TGCGCCAGCGGTCCCGGGACCCCTAGGGATACGCAGTATTTT. This rearrangement joins TRBV5-1 to TRBJ2-3, with D possibly being TRBD1 or TRBD2 (5 bases each). Trimming took off 7 bases at V and 6 bases at J, with 18 bases between the two ends. This CDR3 has 14 residues. CDR1 and CDR2 from the germline V gene are SGHRS and YFSETQ.

This clonotype was observed a few times. V usage is TRBV7-3 and J usage is TRBJ1-4, with D tentatively TRBD1 (5 bases). With 1 base removed from V and 4 bases from J, the gap between germline ends came to 10 bases. Germline V gives CDR1 SGHTA, CDR2 FQGTGA. The CDR3 is 15 residues long. CDR3 in amino acids: CASSLSGGVNEKLFF. The CDR3, as DNA: TGTGCCAGCAGCTTAAGTGGGGGAGTTAATGAAAAACTGTTTTTT.

Ten or more counts support this clonotype. The chain carries TRBV20-1 and TRBJ2-6; 8 nucleotides match TRBD1. The CDR3 contains 16 residues. V dropped 5 bases and J dropped 2; count of bases not matched to a gene: 8. Germline values: CDR1 DFQATT, CDR2 SNEGSKA (reference sequence). The CDR3 DNA is TGCAGTGCTGTTCAGGGGGCGCGGACTGGGGCCAACGTCCTGACTTTC. This gives the protein CSAVQGARTGANVLTF.

This chain joins TRBV18 and TRBJ2-1, with 11 bases identical to TRBD1. Germline V lookup: CDR1 KGHSH, CDR2 LQKENI. V gave up 6 bases and J gave up 5 bases; unmatched junction bases: 6. The CDR3 has 15 residues. CDR3 coding DNA: TGTGCCAGCTCGGGAGGACAGGGGGCGGACAATGAGCAGTTCTTC. It yields the protein CASSGGQGADNEQFF.

This clonotype was observed many times. V usage is TRBV7-2 and J usage is TRBJ1-2; unclear D gene. The V and J ends lost 3 bases and 8 bases respectively, with 10 bases between them. The germline V gene encodes CDR1 SGHTA and CDR2 FQGNSA. This CDR3 has 12 amino acids. CDR3 protein: CASSFEVRGYTF. The CDR3 DNA follows: TGTGCCAGCAGCTTTGAGGTTCGCGGCTACACCTTC.

This clonotype was detected many times. V gene TRBV7-2 combines with J gene TRBJ2-5; 11 nucleotides align to TRBD2. The CDR3 loop spans 16 amino acids. CDR1 is SGHTA and CDR2 is FQGNSA in the germline V gene. V dropped 0 bases and J dropped 2; count of bases not matched to a gene: 2. The CDR3 coding sequence is TGTGCCAGCAGCTTAGCGGGGACTAGCGGTCAAGAGACCCAGTACTTC. Amino acids: CASSLAGTSGQETQYF.

This chain connects TRBV18 to TRBJ2-1; 7 bases align to TRBD1. The ends lost 0 bases at V and 2 bases at J; junction bases unmatched: 4. Germline CDR1 and CDR2: KGHSH and LQKENI. The CDR3 loop spans 16 amino acids. The CDR3 reads CASSPPNRGPYNEQFF. The DNA of the CDR3 is TGTGCCAGCTCACCACCAAATAGGGGGCCCTACAATGAGCAGTTCTTC.

This clonotype was seen more than once but under ten times. The genes are TRBV29-1 and TRBJ1-1, with D tentatively TRBD1 (6 bases). CDR1 and CDR2 (germline): SQVTM, ANQGSEA. This CDR3 is built from 14 residues. Trimming stripped 4 bases from V and 0 bases from J, with 12 bases between. CDR3 DNA sequence: TGCAGCGTTGTTGGGACAAACATGAACACTGAAGCTTTCTTT. Protein sequence: CSVVGTNMNTEAFF.

This clonotype was seen a few times. The rearrangement joins TRBV3-1 to TRBJ1-2; D possibly corresponds to TRBD1 (5 bases). The CDR3 covers 16 residues. Germline-derived CDR1 and CDR2 are LGHDT and YNNKEL (reference sequence). V dropped 4 bases and J dropped 5 bases, with 20 bases sitting between them. As DNA, the CDR3 is TGTGCCAGCAGCCTAGGGGAGACGGATGCTCGGTATGGCTACACCTTC. It translates to CASSLGETDARYGYTF.

The J gene is TRBJ1-2, the V gene TRBV6-5; D may be TRBD1 (5 bases). CDR3 size: 13 residues. CDR1 and CDR2 from the germline V gene are MNHEY and SVGAGI. With 5 bases removed from V and 4 bases from J, the gap between germline ends came to 11 bases. The CDR3 DNA reads TGTGCCAGCAGTAACGGGGGACTCTATGGCTACACCTTC. Its translation: CASSNGGLYGYTF.

This clonotype was picked up many times. The V and J genes are TRBV12-3 or TRBV12-4 and TRBJ2-4, with 12 positions matching TRBD1. Unmatched junction bases numbered 9, after V lost 6 bases and J lost 6 bases. This CDR3 contains 16 residues. The CDR3 loop is CASRGQGARVVNIQYF. CDR3 sequence (DNA): TGTGCCAGCAGGGGACAGGGGGCTAGGGTGGTAAACATTCAGTACTTC.

The table lists this clonotype with many counts. The chain carries TRBV5-1 and TRBJ2-3; D call uncertain. Germline CDR1 reads SGHRS; CDR2 reads YFSETQ. V was pared by 4 bases and J by 2 bases, with 14 bases between. The CDR3 has 15 amino acids. The CDR3 sequence: CASSLRPSPTDTQYF. CDR3 DNA: TGCGCCAGCAGCCTTCGACCCAGCCCCACAGATACGCAGTATTTT.

V and J are TRBV7-2 and TRBJ2-5; D gene unclear. The CDR3 totals 15 residues. V lost 6 bases and J 1 base, leaving 15 bases between the germline ends. The germline gives CDR1 SGHTA, CDR2 FQGNSA. This chain's CDR3 is CASSLMTTFQETQYF. The DNA for the CDR3 is TGTGCCAGCAGTTTGATGACAACTTTCCAAGAGACCCAGTACTTC.

V usage is TRBV18 and J usage is TRBJ1-3; 8 bases map to TRBD1. Per the germline V gene, CDR1 is KGHSH and CDR2 is LQKENI. The CDR3 spans 15 residues. The V segment lost 5 bases and the J segment 1 base; nucleotides outside the gene matches: 4. The CDR3 DNA reads as TGTGCCAGCTCAGCGCAGGGGGCGTCTGGAAACACCATATATTTT. As protein: CASSAQGASGNTIYF.

This clonotype was seen ten or more times. The chain has TRBV5-1 and TRBJ2-5; D is perhaps TRBD1 or TRBD2 (6 bases each). The CDR3 has 15 amino acids. Trimming cost V 1 base and J 4 bases, with 14 bases left between them. CDR1 is SGHRS and CDR2 is YFSETQ in the germline V gene. The DNA for the CDR3 is TGCGCCAGCAGCTTGTCGGGGGCCCTAGGAGAGACCCAGTACTTC. As protein: CASSLSGALGETQYF.